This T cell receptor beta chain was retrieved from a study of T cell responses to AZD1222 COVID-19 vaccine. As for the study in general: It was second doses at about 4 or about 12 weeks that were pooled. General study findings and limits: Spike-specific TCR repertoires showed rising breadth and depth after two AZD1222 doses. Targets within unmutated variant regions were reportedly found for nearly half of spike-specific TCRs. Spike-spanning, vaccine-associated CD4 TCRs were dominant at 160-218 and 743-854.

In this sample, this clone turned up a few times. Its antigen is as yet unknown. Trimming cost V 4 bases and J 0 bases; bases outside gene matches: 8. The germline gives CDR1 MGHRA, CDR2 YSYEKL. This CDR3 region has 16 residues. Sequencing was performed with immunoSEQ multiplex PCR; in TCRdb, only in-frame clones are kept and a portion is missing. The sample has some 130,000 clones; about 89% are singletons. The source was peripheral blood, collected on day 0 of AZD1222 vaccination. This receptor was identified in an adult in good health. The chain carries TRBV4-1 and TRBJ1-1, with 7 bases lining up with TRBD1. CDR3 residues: CASSPIDDRVNTEAFF. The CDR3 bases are TGCGCCAGCAGCCCGATCGATGACAGGGTGAACACTGAAGCTTTCTTT.